This T cell receptor beta chain was sequenced during a study of OX40 agonist ivuxolimab in advanced cancers. Germline CDR1 reads MNHNS; CDR2 reads SASEGT. V gave up 1 base and J gave up 7 bases, with 8 bases separating them. CDR3 length: 12 residues. Clones were read by immunoSEQ multiplex PCR, and TCRdb kept only the in-frame ones, dropping some. Of approximately 100,000 clones listed, around 85% are singletons. This clone was found once. The sequence was collected from an adult with an advanced solid tumor such as melanoma, head and neck, liver or kidney cancer. V and J are TRBV6-1 and TRBJ2-7; D might be TRBD2 (5 bases). Sequences were derived from CD4+ or CD8+ T cells sorted from blood, sampled in a trial of the OX40 agonist ivuxolimab. The CDR3 bases are TGTGCCAGCAGTGAAGATCGGGGAGAGCAGTACTTC. Amino acids: CASSEDRGEQYF.